Here is one TCR beta chain with its context. The antigen remains undetermined. The CDR3 runs to 19 residues. The V and J ends lost 0 bases and 0 bases respectively, with 18 bases between them. In germline, CDR1 is SGHAT, CDR2 FQDESV (reference sequence). The protocol was immunoSEQ multiplex PCR, while the TCRdb copy is restricted to in-frame clones and leaves out a portion. The sample holds 150,000 to 200,000 clones, 84% seen once. This entry belongs to a study of cytomegalovirus exposure and HLA in healthy donors. General study points: CMV antigen specificity was confirmed in vitro for a few CMV-associated chains. Altogether, 164 TCR beta chains were recorded as cytomegalovirus-associated.

This TCR was sampled from a man aged 30 to 39 in good health and CMV-seropositive. The sample taken for sequencing was PBMCs. This chain links TRBV11-1 with TRBJ2-4, with a tentative D call TRBD1 (6 bases). In DNA, the CDR3 is TGTGCCAGCAGCTTAGCACGTCGCGGCAGGGGTACAGCCAAAAACATTCAGTACTTC. Translated, it gives CASSLARRGRGTAKNIQYF.